Here is one T cell receptor beta chain with its context. Its antigen is still unknown. The length of the CDR3 is 13 residues. The V end was cut by 5 bases, the J end by 8 bases, with 15 bases between. CDR1 and CDR2 from the germline V gene are SNHLY and FYNNEI. The record originates from a study of cytomegalovirus exposure and HLA in healthy donors. The overall study: The 110 or so validation repertoires were produced on the same platform as the 700 or so repertoires of the first cohort. This was reported in a later analysis. Study-level results: Many donors shared some public TCRs, even though most TCR sequences were rare.

This table comes from immunoSEQ multiplex PCR, and its TCRdb copy is limited to in-frame clones, with some not included. The sample shows about 78,000 clones, approximately 95% of them seen only once. The rearrangement joins TRBV2 to TRBJ1-1; no reliable D call. Sequencing used PBMCs. This TCR came from a man aged 18 to 30 in good health and CMV-seropositive. This CDR3 is CASSLFAGREAFF. The CDR3 DNA reads as TGTGCCAGCAGTCTTTTCGCGGGTAGGGAAGCTTTCTTT. Full variable domain (missing parts from reference TRBV2 and TRBJ1-1): EPEVTQTPSHQVTQMGQEVILRCVPISNHLYFYWYRQILGQKVEFLVSFYNNEISEKSEIFDDQFSVERPDGSNFTLKIRSTKLEDSAMYFCASSLFAGREAFFGQGTRLTVV.